The clone carrying this T cell receptor (beta chain) was observed once. Its antigen is as yet unknown. The data originate from a study of graft-versus-host responses after intestinal transplantation. Clones were sequenced by immunoSEQ multiplex PCR, and TCRdb holds only the in-frame ones, with some missing. In the table there are 90,000 to 120,000 clones, about nine tenths of which are singletons. Regarding the study as a whole: Maximum circulating GvH clone levels tracked with early post-transplant HvG decreases. Subjects displaying graft-donor T cell macrochimerism possessed elevated graft-versus-host to host-versus-graft clonal ratios inside allografts.

Germline lookup yields CDR1 MNHNS and CDR2 SASEGT. The CDR3 sequence is 14 residues long. V shed 6 bases and J shed 2 bases, with 14 bases lying between them. This chain connects TRBV6-1 to TRBJ2-7; D is uncertain. This TCR derives from a human donor who was the organ donor for an intestinal transplant. The sequencing here drew on unstimulated CD4+ T cells sorted from spleen or lymph node cells, taken before transplant. The CDR3 is CASSEDGIAYEQYF. CDR3 bases: TGTGCCAGCAGCGAGGACGGTATTGCCTACGAGCAGTACTTC.